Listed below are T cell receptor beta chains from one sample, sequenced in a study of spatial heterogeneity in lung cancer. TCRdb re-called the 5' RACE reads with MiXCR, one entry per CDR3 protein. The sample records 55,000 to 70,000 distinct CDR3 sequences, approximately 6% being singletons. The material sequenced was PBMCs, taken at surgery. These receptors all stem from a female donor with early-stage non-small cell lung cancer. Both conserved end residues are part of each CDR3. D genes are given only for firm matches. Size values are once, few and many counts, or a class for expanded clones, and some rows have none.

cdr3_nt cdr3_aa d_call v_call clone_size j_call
TGTGCCAGCAGGGAGGGCTTATTGAGCAATCAGCCCCAGCATTTT CASREGLLSNQPQHF NA TRBV27 few TRBJ1-5
TGTGCCAGCAGCCAGTTTCCGAGGGAAAAACTGTTTTTT CASSQFPREKLFF NA TRBV3-1 many TRBJ1-4
TGTGCCAGCAGCTGGAACCCGACAGGGGCGGGTGCAGATACGCAGTATTTT CASSWNPTGAGADTQYF TRBD1 TRBV7-3 NA TRBJ2-3
TGTGCCAGCAGCTTAAGCAGGGGAGGTAACACTGAAGCTTTCTTT CASSLSRGGNTEAFF NA TRBV7-9 many TRBJ1-1
TGTGCCAGCAGTGTCCAGGCGGGGGCTAACTATGGCTACACCTTC CASSVQAGANYGYTF NA TRBV6-4 few TRBJ1-2
TGCGCCAGCAGCTTGGGAGGGACTTACTTTAGGGCCTACAATGAGCAGTTCTTC CASSLGGTYFRAYNEQFF NA TRBV5-1 many TRBJ2-1
TGTGCCAGCAGTTCCTGGACGGGGAACACTGAAGCTTTCTTT CASSSWTGNTEAFF NA TRBV6-6 NA TRBJ1-1
TGTGCCAGCAGCTCCCCGGGACAGGAGGCCAAAAACATTCAGTACTTC CASSSPGQEAKNIQYF TRBD1 TRBV7-9 many TRBJ2-4
TGTGCCAGCAGTTTAAGAGGAGATACGCAGTATTTT CASSLRGDTQYF NA TRBV12-3/TRBV12-4 many TRBJ2-3
TGTGCCAGCAGCCAAGATCTTCGGGTCAATCAGCCCCAGCATTTT CASSQDLRVNQPQHF NA TRBV3-1 many TRBJ1-5
TGTGCCAGCAGCTCCCGACAGATACCGGGGGATGAGCAGTTCTTC CASSSRQIPGDEQFF NA TRBV7-3 few TRBJ2-1
TGTGCCAGCAGTTTGTATGACAGGGGGACAGATACGCAGTATTTT CASSLYDRGTDTQYF TRBD1 TRBV28 few TRBJ2-3
TGTGCCAGCAGCCCTAGGGGGCCCCCCACTTACACCTTC CASSPRGPPTYTF TRBD1 TRBV28 many TRBJ1-2
TGTGCCAGCAGCTTAGAGAGGGTTGCGGAACTGTTTTTT CASSLERVAELFF NA TRBV11-2 many TRBJ1-4
TGTGCCAGCAGCTTAGGGGGTACAGGGCTAGGGGTTAACACTGAAGCTTTCTTT CASSLGGTGLGVNTEAFF NA TRBV7-8 NA TRBJ1-1